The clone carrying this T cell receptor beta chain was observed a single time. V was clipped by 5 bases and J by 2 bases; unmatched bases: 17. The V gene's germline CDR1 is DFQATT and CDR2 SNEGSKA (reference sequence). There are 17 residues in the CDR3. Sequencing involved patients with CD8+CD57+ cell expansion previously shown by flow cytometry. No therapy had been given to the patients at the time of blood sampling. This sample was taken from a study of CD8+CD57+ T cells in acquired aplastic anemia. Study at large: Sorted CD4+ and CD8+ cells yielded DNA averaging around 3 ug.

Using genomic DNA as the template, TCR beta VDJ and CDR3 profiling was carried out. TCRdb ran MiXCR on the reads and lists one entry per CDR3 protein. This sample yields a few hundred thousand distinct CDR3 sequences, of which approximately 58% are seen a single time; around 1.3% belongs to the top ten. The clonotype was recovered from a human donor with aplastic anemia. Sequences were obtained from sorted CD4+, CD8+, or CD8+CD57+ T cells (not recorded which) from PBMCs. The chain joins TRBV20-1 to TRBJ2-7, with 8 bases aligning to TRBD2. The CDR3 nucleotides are TGCAGTGCTCCCCCTCAACCCCCGGGACTAGGAACCTACGAGCAGTACTTC. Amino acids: CSAPPQPPGLGTYEQYF.